The 4 T cell receptor beta chains presented below share a single source sample, sequenced in a study of cytomegalovirus exposure and HLA in healthy donors. Sequencing used immunoSEQ multiplex PCR; TCRdb keeps in-frame clones, though not all of them. The table has around 140,000 clones, roughly 86% seen once. The source material was PBMCs. All receptors come from a man between 18 and 29 years old in good health and CMV-seropositive.

J is TRBJ1-1 and V is TRBV6-5; tentative D call: TRBD1 (6 bases). Per the germline V gene, CDR1 is MNHEY and CDR2 is SVGAGI. CDR3 length: 14 residues. Trimming removed 6 bases at V and 1 base at J, with 12 bases between. For the CDR3, the DNA is TGTGCCAGCAGACTCCCGGGACAGAACACTGAAGCTTTCTTT. Protein: CASRLPGQNTEAFF.

The chain recombines TRBV25-1 with TRBJ1-1, with 7 bases matching TRBD1. V lost 1 base, J lost 0 bases, and 8 bases stayed unmatched. This CDR3 comprises 17 residues. Per the germline V gene, CDR1 is MGHDK and CDR2 is SYGVNS. The CDR3 spells CASSEFWMGQMNTEAFF. CDR3 nucleotide sequence: TGTGCCAGCAGTGAATTTTGGATGGGACAGATGAACACTGAAGCTTTCTTT.

The chain is built from TRBV6-5 and TRBJ1-2; D perhaps matches TRBD1 (6 bases). The CDR3 has 13 residues. Deletions cut 6 bases from V and 8 bases from J, with 16 bases between. Germline V CDR1 and CDR2: MNHEY, SVGAGI. The CDR3 protein is CASSSPQGRGYTF. CDR3 DNA sequence: TGTGCCAGCAGCAGCCCCCAGGGGCGAGGCTACACCTTC.

V is TRBV6-6 and J is TRBJ2-7; TRBD1 matches at 7 bases. The CDR3 has 13 residues. V lost 6 bases to trimming and J lost 2 bases; unmatched junction nucleotides: 4. Germline V gene data show CDR1 as MNHNY and CDR2 as SVGAGI (reference sequence). Here the CDR3 DNA reads TGTGCCAGCAGACACAGGGGTGCCTACGAGCAGTACTTC. This gives the protein CASRHRGAYEQYF.